This TCR beta chain appears in the sequencing data of a study of cytomegalovirus exposure and HLA in healthy donors. PCR used 60 Vbeta primers and 13 Jbeta primers. Profiling relied on immunoSEQ multiplex PCR, and the TCRdb table lists in-frame clones only, not all of them. The sample has roughly 130,000 clones, 70% to 85% seen once; the top ten hold over 1%. Germline loops: CDR1 SGHDT, CDR2 YYEEEE. Between the trimmed V and J ends, which lost 0 bases and 0 bases, there was a span of 3 bases. There are 14 residues in the CDR3. This clonotype was obtained from a boy aged 5-17 years in good health and CMV-seronegative. V is TRBV5-6 and J is TRBJ2-2; no clear D. The specimen was PBMCs. The CDR3 bases are TGTGCCAGCAGCTTGGCAGCGAACACCGGGGAGCTGTTTTTT. It codes for CASSLAANTGELFF. Based on the CDR3 plus reference TRBV5-6 and TRBJ2-2, the full variable domain is DAGVTQSPTHLIKTRGQQVTLRCSPKSGHDTVSWYQQALGQGPQFIFQYYEEEERQRGNFPDRFSGHQFPNYSSELNVNALLLGDSALYLCASSLAANTGELFFGEGSRLTVL.